The 15 T cell receptor beta chains presented below share a single source sample, sequenced in a study of blood T cell repertoires in COVID-19. This table comes from immunoSEQ multiplex PCR, and its TCRdb copy is limited to in-frame clones, with some not included. The sample includes around 160,000 clones, approximately 88% of them seen just once. Sequences were obtained from PBMCs or T cells enriched from blood (not recorded which). The receptors stem from a woman aged 25 to 39 with acute COVID-19.

The V gene is TRBV7-2, the J gene TRBJ2-5, with a weak D call TRBD1 (5 bases). Germline CDR1 reads SGHTA; CDR2 reads FQGNSA. The length of the CDR3 is 14 residues. Deletions cut 5 bases from V and 5 bases from J, with 15 bases between. As DNA, the CDR3 is TGTGCCAGCAGCGGACGTGGGGCTCCGGAGACCCAGTACTTC. Its translation: CASSGRGAPETQYF.

The V and J genes are TRBV9 and TRBJ2-1, with TRBD2 matching over 8 bases. V shed 0 bases, J shed 7 bases, and the junction held 6 bases outside the gene matches. This CDR3 spans 15 amino acids. Per the germline V gene, CDR1 is SGDLS and CDR2 is YYNGEE. CDR3 DNA sequence: TGTGCCAGCAGCGTAGGGGAACTAGCGGTTAATGAGCAGTTCTTC. Protein sequence: CASSVGELAVNEQFF.

V and J are TRBV19 and TRBJ2-2; D uncertain. The CDR3 contains 15 residues. Looked up from germline, CDR1 is LNHDA and CDR2 is SQIVND (reference sequence). V lost 5 bases to trimming and J lost 1 base, with 11 bases between them. CDR3 DNA sequence: TGTGCCAGTAGTCCCGAGGCGGTGAACACCGGGGAGCTGTTTTTT. It specifies CASSPEAVNTGELFF.

In this sample, this clone turned up once. The chain recombines TRBV5-5 with TRBJ1-2; 10 nucleotides match TRBD1. The germline gives CDR1 SGHKS, CDR2 YYEKEE (reference sequence). V lost 4 bases and J lost 4; bases outside the gene matches: 7. The CDR3 runs 15 residues. The CDR3 nucleotides read TGTGCCAGCAGCACTGACCGGGACAGGGGCTATGGCTACACCTTC. It specifies CASSTDRDRGYGYTF.

The genes are TRBV5-8 and TRBJ1-2; 7 bases map to TRBD1. CDR3 length equals 14 residues. V was clipped by 4 bases and J by 4 bases; unmatched bases: 7. Germline CDR1 SGHTS, CDR2 YDEGEE. The CDR3 sequence is CASSVRQGPYGYTF. As DNA, the CDR3 is TGTGCCAGCAGCGTACGACAGGGCCCCTATGGCTACACCTTC.

This rearrangement joins TRBV19 to TRBJ1-5, with TRBD1 identical over 7 bases. V was pared by 7 bases and J by 4 bases, with 10 bases of the junction left unmatched. This CDR3 comprises 15 residues. Germline V gene data show CDR1 as LNHDA and CDR2 as SQIVND (reference sequence). The CDR3 protein is CASNSGTANNQPQHF. CDR3 nucleotide sequence: TGTGCCAGTAACTCCGGGACAGCCAATAATCAGCCCCAGCATTTT.

This clone was picked up one time. CDR3: CASSYQGSGYTF. Written as DNA, the CDR3 is TGTGCCAGCAGCTACCAGGGGTCTGGCTACACCTTC. This chain connects TRBV5-8 to TRBJ1-2, with D perhaps matching TRBD1 (6 bases). The V and J ends lost 3 bases and 7 bases respectively, with 10 bases between them. CDR1 is SGHTS, CDR2 YDEGEE, per germline. The CDR3 runs to 12 residues.

The chain carries TRBV7-6 and TRBJ2-7; no clear D. The germline V gene encodes CDR1 SGHVS and CDR2 FNYEAQ. V was shortened by 0 bases and J by 3 bases, with 6 bases between the two germline ends. The CDR3 is 13 residues long. CDR3 region: CASSLASSYEQYF. The CDR3, as DNA: TGTGCCAGCAGCTTAGCCTCTAGCTACGAGCAGTACTTC.

V is TRBV24-1 and J is TRBJ2-1; TRBD2 agrees at 15 bases. V lost 4 bases to trimming and J lost 8 bases; unmatched junction nucleotides: 8. Per the germline V gene, CDR1 is KGHDR and CDR2 is SFDVKD. CDR3 size: 17 residues. The CDR3 region is CATSDRGTSGRSDEQFF. CDR3 DNA sequence: TGTGCCACCAGTGACCGGGGGACTAGCGGGAGGAGCGATGAGCAGTTCTTC.

There are a few counts of this clone. The chain is built from TRBV6-1 and TRBJ2-4; D gene uncertain. The CDR3 length is 20 residues. Germline CDR1 is MNHNS and CDR2 is SASEGT. V lost 3 bases and J 0 bases, leaving 24 bases between the germline ends. The CDR3: CASSDLAGLYEALAKNIQYF. CDR3 nucleotides: TGTGCCAGCAGTGATCTCGCAGGCCTCTACGAAGCCTTAGCCAAAAACATTCAGTACTTC.

The rearrangement uses TRBV18 and TRBJ1-1; weak D call: TRBD1 (5 bases). The CDR3 is 15 amino acids. Germline lookup yields CDR1 KGHSH and CDR2 LQKENI. V was clipped by 3 bases and J by 4 bases, with 15 bases between them. This CDR3 reads CASSPKEGLGTEAFF. CDR3 nucleotide sequence: TGTGCCAGCTCACCCAAGGAGGGGTTGGGCACTGAAGCTTTCTTT.

J is TRBJ2-7 and V is TRBV29-1, with 7 positions matching TRBD1. CDR1 and CDR2 (germline): SQVTM, ANQGSEA. J lost 1 base, V lost 5 bases, and 5 bases had no gene match. This CDR3 has 13 amino acids. CDR3: CSVNRGLSYEQYF. In DNA, the CDR3 is TGCAGCGTTAACAGGGGCCTTTCCTACGAGCAGTACTTC.

The chain uses TRBV6-1 and TRBJ1-1, with D possibly being TRBD1 (5 bases). CDR3 length equals 16 residues. In germline, CDR1 is MNHNS, CDR2 SASEGT. The ends were cut back, 2 bases at V and 1 base at J, with 14 bases in the middle. CDR3 bases: TGTGCCAGCAGTGAAAGGGGCAGGGTAACGAACACTGAAGCTTTCTTT. It specifies CASSERGRVTNTEAFF.

The chain employs TRBV11-1 and TRBJ2-7; TRBD2 agrees at 11 bases. Per the germline V gene, CDR1 is SGHAT and CDR2 is FQDESV (reference sequence). The junction had 6 bases not matched to a gene; V was cut back by 4 bases and J by 7 bases. The CDR3 loop spans 14 amino acids. The CDR3 sequence: CASSSGTSGREQYF. The CDR3 coding sequence is TGTGCCAGCAGCTCCGGGACTAGCGGCAGGGAGCAGTACTTC.

This clone came up a few times. The chain is built from TRBV4-2 and TRBJ2-7, with 8 bases identical to TRBD2. Germline lookup yields CDR1 LGHNA and CDR2 YNFKEQ. The CDR3 consists of 14 residues. J lost 1 base, V lost 3 bases, and 2 bases had no gene match. The DNA for the CDR3 is TGTGCCAGCAGCCAGGGGACTAGTTCCTACGAGCAGTACTTC. Amino acid sequence: CASSQGTSSYEQYF.